This entry lists 14 T cell receptor beta chains sequenced from one sample in a study of sequential checkpoint blockade in melanoma. Profiling relied on immunoSEQ multiplex PCR, and the TCRdb table lists in-frame clones only, not all of them. Of some 6,000 clones listed, about 85% are singletons. Treatment indicated: randomized to nivolumab then ipilimumab (arm A) or the reverse (arm B). The sample here was CD8+ T cells sorted from blood (inferred from file names), taken from a patient given nivolumab and ipilimumab in sequence. The receptors here all came from a human donor with melanoma.

The chain links TRBV5-1 to TRBJ2-1; possible D gene TRBD2, 6 bases. Trimming stripped 7 bases from V and 0 bases from J, with 8 bases between. CDR3 length: 13 amino acids. Germline V gene sequence: CDR1 SGHRS, CDR2 YFSETQ. The CDR3 sequence is CASLADSYNEQFF. The CDR3 DNA follows: TGCGCCAGCTTAGCGGACTCCTACAATGAGCAGTTCTTC.

The chain joins TRBV7-2 to TRBJ2-1, with 8 nucleotides matching TRBD1. After removal of 3 bases from V and 2 bases from J, the junction contained 6 bases not matched to a gene. Germline V gene sequence: CDR1 SGHTA, CDR2 FQGNSA. The CDR3 runs 16 residues. The DNA of the CDR3 is TGTGCCAGCAGCTTTCGGGGGACAGGCGCCTACAATGAGCAGTTCTTC. Translated: CASSFRGTGAYNEQFF.

This chain joins TRBV5-1 and TRBJ2-7; D perhaps matches TRBD2 (5 bases). Germline loops: CDR1 SGHRS, CDR2 YFSETQ. V shed 8 bases and J shed 5 bases, with 14 bases lying between them. There are 12 residues in the CDR3. The CDR3 DNA reads TGCGCCAGGGAGGAGAGGGCCCACGAGCAGTACTTC. It translates to CAREERAHEQYF. The entire variable domain, with the rest obtained from reference TRBV5-1 and TRBJ2-7, is as follows: KAGVTQTPRYLIKTRGQQVTLSCSPISGHRSVSWYQQTPGQGLQFLFEYFSETQRNKGNFPGRFSGRQFSNSRSEMNVSTLELGDSALYLCAREERAHEQYFGPGTRLTVT.

The chain combines TRBV27 with TRBJ1-5; 9 nucleotides line up with TRBD1. Germline assignment: CDR1 MNHEY and CDR2 SMNVEV (reference sequence). J gave up 7 bases and V 4 bases, and 5 bases lay outside the gene matches. There are 14 residues in the CDR3. In DNA form, the CDR3 reads TGTGCCAGCAGTTCGGACAGGGGAATCCAGCCCCAGCATTTT. It codes for CASSSDRGIQPQHF.

V gene TRBV9 combines with J gene TRBJ1-3; D remains ambiguous. Trimming cost V 6 bases and J 1 base, with 8 bases left between them. CDR3 length: 13 amino acids. Germline V lookup: CDR1 SGDLS, CDR2 YYNGEE. The CDR3 bases are TGTGCCAGCACCCCGGGGTCTGGAAACACCATATATTTT. This gives the protein CASTPGSGNTIYF. Using reference TRBV9 and TRBJ1-3 for the parts outside the CDR3, the full variable domain is DSGVTQTPKHLITATGQRVTLRCSPRSGDLSVYWYQQSLDQGLQFLIQYYNGEERAKGNILERFSAQQFPDLHSELNLSSLELGDSALYFCASTPGSGNTIYFGEGSWLTVV.

The chain carries TRBV4-3 and TRBJ2-1; a weak D match, TRBD2 (6 bases). V shed 4 bases and J shed 3 bases, with 19 bases lying between them. The germline V gene encodes CDR1 LGHNA and CDR2 YSLEER. The CDR3 sequence is 17 residues long. In DNA form, the CDR3 reads TGCGCCAGCAGCCTCGGCCCTAGCGCACGTTTCTACAATGAGCAGTTCTTC. It codes for CASSLGPSARFYNEQFF.

This clone was counted a single time. The chain is built from TRBV7-9 and TRBJ2-1; D might be TRBD1 (7 bases). The CDR3 is 16 residues long. The V end was cut by 5 bases, the J end by 2 bases, with 16 bases between. The germline gives CDR1 SEHNR, CDR2 FQNEAQ (reference sequence). CDR3 DNA: TGTGCCAGCAGCGGCGGGGACAGCGAAGCCTACAATGAGCAGTTCTTC. Translated, it gives CASSGGDSEAYNEQFF.

The chain is built from TRBV9 and TRBJ2-5; the D gene is possibly TRBD2 (6 bases). The CDR3 runs to 16 residues. Germline values: CDR1 SGDLS, CDR2 YYNGEE. Trimming cost V 1 base and J 0 bases, with 13 bases left between them. The CDR3 DNA is TGTGCCAGCAGCGTATTGGGGTGGGGGGACCAAGAGACCCAGTACTTC. Translation: CASSVLGWGDQETQYF.

With respect to this clone: In the same sample, other DNA sequences code for this CDR3. The V gene is TRBV5-1, the J gene TRBJ1-5; maybe TRBD1 (5 bases). Germline V gene sequence: CDR1 SGHRS, CDR2 YFSETQ. The V end was cut by 4 bases, the J end by 0 bases, with 11 bases between. This CDR3 has 15 amino acids. The CDR3 sequence: CASSLDSYSNQPQHF. In DNA, the CDR3 is TGCGCCAGCAGCCTCGACAGTTATAGCAATCAGCCCCAGCATTTT. Full variable domain (missing parts from reference TRBV5-1 and TRBJ1-5): KAGVTQTPRYLIKTRGQQVTLSCSPISGHRSVSWYQQTPGQGLQFLFEYFSETQRNKGNFPGRFSGRQFSNSRSEMNVSTLELGDSALYLCASSLDSYSNQPQHFGDGTRLSIL.

In regard to this clone: The junction and the germline gene differ at one end; a read error may be behind it. V gene TRBV6-4 combines with J gene TRBJ1-2; a weak D match, TRBD1 (5 bases). The CDR3 covers 16 residues. In germline, CDR1 is MRHNA, CDR2 SNTAGT. CDR3 nucleotides: TGTGCCGGCAGTGACGCGTATAGGGGCGTCCGGTATGGCTACACCTTC. Encoded protein: CAGSDAYRGVRYGYTF.

This clone came up a few times. The V call is TRBV5-1, the J call TRBJ2-5; 8 positions agree with TRBD1. CDR3 size: 15 residues. Per the germline V gene, CDR1 is SGHRS and CDR2 is YFSETQ. V gave up 4 bases and J gave up 4 bases; unmatched junction bases: 9. The CDR3: CASSPDVGQGETQYF. CDR3 DNA sequence: TGCGCCAGCAGCCCGGATGTCGGACAGGGAGAGACCCAGTACTTC.

A single count supports this clone. The chain is built from TRBV19 and TRBJ2-3; 7 bases agree with TRBD2. The CDR3 is 13 amino acids. Germline V gene sequence: CDR1 LNHDA, CDR2 SQIVND (reference sequence). V dropped 10 bases and J dropped 4; count of bases not matched to a gene: 8. The CDR3 nucleotides read TGTGCCACCGCACTGGGGGGGGCAGATACGCAGTATTTT. This translates into CATALGGADTQYF.

The chain has TRBV9 and TRBJ2-2; TRBD1 matches 8 bases. V shed 4 bases, J shed 4 bases, and the junction held 12 bases outside the gene matches. Per the germline V gene, CDR1 is SGDLS and CDR2 is YYNGEE. This CDR3 is built from 17 residues. Here the CDR3 DNA reads TGTGCCAGCAGCCACAACCGGGACAGGCTGATCACCGGGGAGCTGTTTTTT. This translates into CASSHNRDRLITGELFF.

This clone occurred once. The gene calls are TRBV11-1 and TRBJ2-3, with a possible D match to TRBD2 (6 bases). The CDR3 consists of 15 residues. Looked up from germline, CDR1 is SGHAT and CDR2 is FQDESV (reference sequence). V lost 1 base, J lost 3 bases, and 11 bases lay in between. The CDR3 coding sequence is TGTGCCAGCAGCTTAGATCCAGCGGGTACAGATACGCAGTATTTT. Translating it yields CASSLDPAGTDTQYF. Full variable domain (rest looked up from reference TRBV11-1 and TRBJ2-3): EAEVAQSPRYKITEKSQAVAFWCDPISGHATLYWYRQILGQGPELLVQFQDESVVDDSQLPKDRFSAERLKGVDSTLKIQPAELGDSAMYLCASSLDPAGTDTQYFGPGTRLTVL.